This T cell receptor beta chain was recorded in a study of T cell responses to AZD1222 COVID-19 vaccine. Overall study results and limits: Clonal diversity may have been underestimated in mostly white British donors. Baseline antibody screening turned up just a handful of seropositive AZD1222 recipients. An increase in Spike-specific TCR breadth and depth was observed after two AZD1222 doses.

There are 15 residues in the CDR3. The germline V gene encodes CDR1 SGDLS and CDR2 YYNGEE. Trimming took 2 bases from V and 3 from J; bases not matched to a gene: 8. The assay was immunoSEQ multiplex PCR, and TCRdb's table has in-frame clones only and misses some. The profile shows around 170,000 clones, just over 90% of them singletons. Details on this clone: Its antigen is unidentified.

The V and J genes are TRBV9 and TRBJ2-7; TRBD1 matches at 7 bases. Specimen: peripheral blood, collected on day 0 of AZD1222 vaccination. The source of this sequence is an adult in good health. Here the CDR3 reads CASSVDGTENYEQYF. The DNA of the CDR3 is TGTGCCAGCAGCGTCGATGGGACAGAAAACTACGAGCAGTACTTC.